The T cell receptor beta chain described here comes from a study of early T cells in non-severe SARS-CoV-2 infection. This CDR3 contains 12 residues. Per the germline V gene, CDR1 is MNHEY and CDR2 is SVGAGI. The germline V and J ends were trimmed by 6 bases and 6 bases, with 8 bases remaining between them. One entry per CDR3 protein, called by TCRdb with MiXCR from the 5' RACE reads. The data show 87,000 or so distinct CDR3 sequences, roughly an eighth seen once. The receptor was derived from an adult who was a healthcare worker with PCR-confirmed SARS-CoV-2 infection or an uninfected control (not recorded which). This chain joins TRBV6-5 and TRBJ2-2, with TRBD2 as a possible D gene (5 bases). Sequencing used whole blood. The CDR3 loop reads CASRDLPGELFF. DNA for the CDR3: TGTGCCAGCAGGGACTTACCCGGGGAGCTGTTTTTT.